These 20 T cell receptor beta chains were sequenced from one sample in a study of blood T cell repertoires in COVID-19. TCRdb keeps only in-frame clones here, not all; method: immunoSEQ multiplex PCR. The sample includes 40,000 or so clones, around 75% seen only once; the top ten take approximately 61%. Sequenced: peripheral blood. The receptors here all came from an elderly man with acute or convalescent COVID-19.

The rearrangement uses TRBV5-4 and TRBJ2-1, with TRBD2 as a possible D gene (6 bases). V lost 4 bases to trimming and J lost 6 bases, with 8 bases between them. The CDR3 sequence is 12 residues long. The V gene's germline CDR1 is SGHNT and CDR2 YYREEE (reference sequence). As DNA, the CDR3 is TGTGCCAGCAGCCAGACTAGCAATGAGCAGTTCTTC. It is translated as CASSQTSNEQFF.

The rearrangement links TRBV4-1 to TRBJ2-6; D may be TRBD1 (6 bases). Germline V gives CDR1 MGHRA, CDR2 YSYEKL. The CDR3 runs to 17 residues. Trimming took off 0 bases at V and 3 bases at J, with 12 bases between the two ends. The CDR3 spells CASSQEGHGFGANVLTF. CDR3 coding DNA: TGCGCCAGCAGCCAAGAGGGACACGGATTTGGGGCCAACGTCCTGACTTTC.

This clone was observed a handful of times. The CDR3 DNA is TGTGCCAGCAGTTTTTCCATGAACACTGAAGCTTTCTTT. Protein: CASSFSMNTEAFF. The rearrangement joins TRBV28 to TRBJ1-1; D is ambiguous. The germline V gene encodes CDR1 MDHEN and CDR2 SYDVKM. The CDR3 is 13 residues long. Trimming took 3 bases from V and 0 from J, leaving 5 bases between them.

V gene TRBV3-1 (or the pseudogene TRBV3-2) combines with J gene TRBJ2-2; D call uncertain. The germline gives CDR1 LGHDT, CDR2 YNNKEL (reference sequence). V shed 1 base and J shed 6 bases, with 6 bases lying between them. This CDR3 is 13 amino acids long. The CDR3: CASSQVAPGELFF. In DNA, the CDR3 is TGTGCCAGCAGCCAAGTAGCCCCCGGGGAGCTGTTTTTT.

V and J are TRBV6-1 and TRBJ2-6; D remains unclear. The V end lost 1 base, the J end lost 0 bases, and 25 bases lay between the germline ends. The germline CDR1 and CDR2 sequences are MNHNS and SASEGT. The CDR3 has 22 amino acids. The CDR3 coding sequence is TGTGCCAGCAGTGAAGTAACTATCGCAGCCTTGCTGATTAGCTCTGGGGCCAACGTCCTGACTTTC. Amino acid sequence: CASSEVTIAALLISSGANVLTF.

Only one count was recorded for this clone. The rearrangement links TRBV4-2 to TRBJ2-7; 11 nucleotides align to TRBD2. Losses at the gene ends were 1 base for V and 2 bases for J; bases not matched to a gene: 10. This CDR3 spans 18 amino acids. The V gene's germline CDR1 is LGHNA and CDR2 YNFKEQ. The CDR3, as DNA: TGTGCCAGCAGCCAAGCGGCCCGAGCTAGCGGGGGGACCTACGAGCAGTACTTC. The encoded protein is CASSQAARASGGTYEQYF.

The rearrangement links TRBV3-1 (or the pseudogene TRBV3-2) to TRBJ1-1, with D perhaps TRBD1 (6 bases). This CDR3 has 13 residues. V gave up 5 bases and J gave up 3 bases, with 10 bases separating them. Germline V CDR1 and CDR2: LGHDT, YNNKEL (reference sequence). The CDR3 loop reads CASSYGQHTEAFF. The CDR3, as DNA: TGTGCCAGCAGCTATGGACAGCACACTGAAGCTTTCTTT.

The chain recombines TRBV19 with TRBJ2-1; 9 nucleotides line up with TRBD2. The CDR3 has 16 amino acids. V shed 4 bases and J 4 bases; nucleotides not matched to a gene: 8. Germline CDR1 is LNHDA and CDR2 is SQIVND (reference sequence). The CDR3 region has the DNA TGTGCCAGTAGTACTTTAGCGGGAGCCGTTTACAATGAGCAGTTCTTC. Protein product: CASSTLAGAVYNEQFF.

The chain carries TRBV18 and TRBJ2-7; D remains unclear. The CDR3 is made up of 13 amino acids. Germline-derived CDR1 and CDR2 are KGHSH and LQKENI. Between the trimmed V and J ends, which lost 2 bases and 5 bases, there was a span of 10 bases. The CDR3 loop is CASSPSGAHEQYF. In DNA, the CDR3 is TGTGCCAGCTCACCATCAGGTGCTCACGAGCAGTACTTC.

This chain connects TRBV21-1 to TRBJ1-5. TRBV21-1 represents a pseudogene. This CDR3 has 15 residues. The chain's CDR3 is CASSKWLSGNQPQHF. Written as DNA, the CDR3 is TGTGCCAGCAGCAAATGGTTGAGCGGCAATCAGCCCCAGCATTTT.

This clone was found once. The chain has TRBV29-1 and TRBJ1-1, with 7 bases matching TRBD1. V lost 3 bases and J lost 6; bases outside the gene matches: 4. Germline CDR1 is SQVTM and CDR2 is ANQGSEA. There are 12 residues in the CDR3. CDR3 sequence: CSVDRGNSEAFF. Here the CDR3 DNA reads TGCAGCGTTGACAGGGGGAATTCTGAAGCTTTCTTT.

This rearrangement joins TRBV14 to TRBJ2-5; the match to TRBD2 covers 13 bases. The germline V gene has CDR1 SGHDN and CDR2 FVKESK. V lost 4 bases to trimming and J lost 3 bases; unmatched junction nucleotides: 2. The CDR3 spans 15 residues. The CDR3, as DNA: TGTGCCAGCAGCCTACTAGCGGGAGGGAAAGAGACCCAGTACTTC. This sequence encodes CASSLLAGGKETQYF.

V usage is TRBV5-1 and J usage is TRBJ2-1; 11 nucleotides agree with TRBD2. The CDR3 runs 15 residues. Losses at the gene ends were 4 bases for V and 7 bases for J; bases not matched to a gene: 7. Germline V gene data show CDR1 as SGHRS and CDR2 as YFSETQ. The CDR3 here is CASSLTSGIRNEQFF. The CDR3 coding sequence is TGCGCCAGCAGCCTGACTAGCGGGATTAGAAATGAGCAGTTCTTC.

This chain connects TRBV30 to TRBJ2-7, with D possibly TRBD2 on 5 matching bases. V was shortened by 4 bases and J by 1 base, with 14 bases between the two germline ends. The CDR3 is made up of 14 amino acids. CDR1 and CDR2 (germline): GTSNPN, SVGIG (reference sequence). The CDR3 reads CAWTEDLSSYEQYF. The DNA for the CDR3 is TGTGCCTGGACCGAGGACTTGTCTTCCTACGAGCAGTACTTC.

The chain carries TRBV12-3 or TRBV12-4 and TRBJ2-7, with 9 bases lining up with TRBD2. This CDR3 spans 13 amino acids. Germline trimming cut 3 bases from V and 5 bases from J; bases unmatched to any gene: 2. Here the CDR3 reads CASSLLAGDEQYF. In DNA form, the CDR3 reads TGTGCCAGCAGTTTGTTAGCGGGAGACGAGCAGTACTTC.

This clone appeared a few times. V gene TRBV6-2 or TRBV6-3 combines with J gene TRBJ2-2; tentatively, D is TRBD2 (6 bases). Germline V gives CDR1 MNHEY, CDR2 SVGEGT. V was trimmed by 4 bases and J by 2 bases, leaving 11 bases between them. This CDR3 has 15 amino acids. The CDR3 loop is CASSLGLFNTGELFF. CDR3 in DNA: TGTGCCAGCAGTTTGGGACTGTTCAACACCGGGGAGCTGTTTTTT.

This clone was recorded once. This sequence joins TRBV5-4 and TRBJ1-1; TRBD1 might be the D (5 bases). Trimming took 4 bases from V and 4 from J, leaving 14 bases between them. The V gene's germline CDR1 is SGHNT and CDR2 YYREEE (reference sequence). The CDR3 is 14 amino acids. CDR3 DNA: TGTGCCAGCAGCCCGGACAATCCTGGCACTGAAGCTTTCTTT. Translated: CASSPDNPGTEAFF.

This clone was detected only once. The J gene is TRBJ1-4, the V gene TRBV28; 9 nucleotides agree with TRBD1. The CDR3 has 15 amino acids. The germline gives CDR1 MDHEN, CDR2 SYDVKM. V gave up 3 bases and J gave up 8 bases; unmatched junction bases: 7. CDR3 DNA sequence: TGTGCCAGCAGTTTGGGTGGGACAGGGCAGGAAAAACTGTTTTTT. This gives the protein CASSLGGTGQEKLFF.

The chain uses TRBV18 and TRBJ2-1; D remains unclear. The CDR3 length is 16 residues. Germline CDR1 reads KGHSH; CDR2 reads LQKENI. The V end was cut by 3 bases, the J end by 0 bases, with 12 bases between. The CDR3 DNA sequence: TGTGCCAGCTCACCGCTGCCCTTGAGCTCCTACAATGAGCAGTTCTTC. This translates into CASSPLPLSSYNEQFF.

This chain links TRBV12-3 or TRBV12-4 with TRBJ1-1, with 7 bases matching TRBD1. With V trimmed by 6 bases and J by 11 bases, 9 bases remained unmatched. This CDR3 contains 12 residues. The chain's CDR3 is CASRNLGGTAFF. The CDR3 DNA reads TGTGCCAGCAGAAATTTAGGGGGCACGGCTTTCTTT.